These 19 T cell receptor beta chains share one sample of origin, sequenced in a study of CD8 T cells in Susac syndrome. Random hexamers were used to reverse transcribe the RNA input (about 0.5 to 1 ug). TCRdb re-derived calls from the immunoSEQ multiplex PCR reads in MiXCR, one entry per CDR3 protein. Of approximately 120,000 distinct CDR3 sequences listed, about 90% were seen once; the top ten hold approximately 0.13%. Specimen: CD4+ T cells from PBMCs. These receptors all stem from a human donor in good health.

This chain links TRBV30 with TRBJ2-1, with 10 bases aligning to TRBD2. This CDR3 region has 13 residues. Germline values: CDR1 GTSNPN, CDR2 SVGIG (reference sequence). V trimming: 7 bases; J trimming: 6 bases; junction bases outside the gene matches: 6. In DNA, the CDR3 is TGTGCCTCGGCTAGCGGGAGTTTCAATGAGCAGTTCTTC. Amino acids: CASASGSFNEQFF.

The V gene is TRBV20-1, the J gene TRBJ2-5; D gene uncertain. Germline V gives CDR1 DFQATT, CDR2 SNEGSKA (reference sequence). There are 14 residues in the CDR3. Trimming left V 5 bases short and J 3 bases short, with 16 bases between. The CDR3 sequence: CSARPTSMEETQYF. The CDR3 DNA sequence: TGCAGTGCTCGTCCCACGTCGATGGAAGAGACCCAGTACTTC.

The gene calls are TRBV7-2 and TRBJ1-1, with D perhaps matching TRBD1 (6 bases). The V end was cut by 3 bases, the J end by 3 bases, with 23 bases between. The CDR3 loop spans 18 amino acids. Germline V gene data show CDR1 as SGHTA and CDR2 as FQGNSA. CDR3 DNA: TGTGCCAGCAGCTTTCCTCGTGGGTGGGGGCAGGGTGACACTGAAGCTTTCTTT. Amino acid sequence: CASSFPRGWGQGDTEAFF.

The chain has TRBV4-3 and TRBJ2-7; D gene uncertain. Trimming took 0 bases from V and 0 from J, leaving 12 bases between them. The CDR3 is 16 amino acids. CDR1 and CDR2 from the germline V gene are LGHNA and YSLEER. CDR3 amino acids: CASSQELARSSYEQYF. CDR3 nucleotides: TGCGCCAGCAGCCAAGAGTTGGCCAGGAGCTCCTACGAGCAGTACTTC.

The rearrangement links TRBV6-2 or TRBV6-3 to TRBJ2-5, with 9 bases matching TRBD2. V dropped 4 bases and J dropped 5; count of bases not matched to a gene: 11. Germline assignment: CDR1 MNHEY and CDR2 SVGEGT. The length of the CDR3 is 16 residues. The CDR3 DNA is TGTGCCAGCAGTTTCGCGCTAGCGGGGACGCGGGAGACCCAGTACTTC. Protein: CASSFALAGTRETQYF.

The chain has TRBV6-2 or TRBV6-3 and TRBJ1-2, with D hard to call. The CDR3 runs 14 residues. V dropped 2 bases and J dropped 5 bases, with 12 bases sitting between them. CDR1 and CDR2 from the germline V gene are MNHEY and SVGEGT. The CDR3 loop reads CASSYLDLRYGYTF. CDR3 bases: TGTGCCAGCAGTTACCTCGACCTACGGTATGGCTACACCTTC.

V gene TRBV5-1 combines with J gene TRBJ2-7, with unresolved D. The germline V gene encodes CDR1 SGHRS and CDR2 YFSETQ. The CDR3 is 14 residues long. Trimming pared 0 bases from V and 0 bases from J, leaving 7 bases between. In DNA form, the CDR3 reads TGCGCCAGCAGCTTGGCTGCCGGCTCCTACGAGCAGTACTTC. Its protein is CASSLAAGSYEQYF.

This clonotype has a single count. V gene TRBV7-2 combines with J gene TRBJ2-7; 9 bases map to TRBD2. The CDR3 loop spans 14 amino acids. Per germline, CDR1 SGHTA and CDR2 FQGNSA. J lost 3 bases, V lost 5 bases, and 5 bases had no gene match. CDR3 amino acids: CASSPRGGGYEQYF. CDR3 coding DNA: TGTGCCAGCAGCCCCCGCGGGGGGGGCTACGAGCAGTACTTC.

The chain employs TRBV14 and TRBJ1-1; the D gene is possibly TRBD1 (6 bases). V lost 3 bases to trimming and J lost 5 bases, with 16 bases between them. CDR1 is SGHDN, CDR2 FVKESK, per germline. The CDR3 totals 15 residues. Here the CDR3 DNA reads TGTGCCAGCAGCCATGCCGGGCAGGGGAGGACTGAAGCTTTCTTT. It specifies CASSHAGQGRTEAFF.

The chain joins TRBV18 to TRBJ2-1, with 10 bases identical to TRBD1. V shed 5 bases, J shed 8 bases, and the junction held 12 bases outside the gene matches. Germline lookup yields CDR1 KGHSH and CDR2 LQKENI. The CDR3 sequence is 16 residues long. Here the CDR3 DNA reads TGTGCCAGCTCATTTTGGACAGGGGGTGAACCGGATGAGCAGTTCTTC. Protein product: CASSFWTGGEPDEQFF.

The chain has TRBV3-1 and TRBJ1-1; no clear D gene. Germline loops: CDR1 LGHDT, CDR2 YNNKEL (reference sequence). Trimming removed 3 bases from V and 6 bases from J, with 8 bases in between. The CDR3 loop spans 12 amino acids. The CDR3 loop reads CASSHPRAEAFF. CDR3 bases: TGTGCCAGCAGCCACCCCCGGGCTGAAGCTTTCTTT. Together with reference TRBV3-1 and TRBJ1-1, the CDR3 gives the full variable domain: DTAVSQTPKYLVTQMGNDKSIKCEQNLGHDTMYWYKQDSKKFLKIMFSYNNKELIINETVPNRFSPKSPDKAHLNLHINSLELGDSAVYFCASSHPRAEAFFGQGTRLTVV.

This clonotype was picked up one time. CDR3: CASSYLFNQPQHF. The CDR3 DNA follows: TGTGCCAGCAGTTACCTATTCAATCAGCCCCAGCATTTT. The chain is built from TRBV6-6 and TRBJ1-5; the D is unclear. CDR3 length equals 13 residues. Germline V gene data show CDR1 as MNHNY and CDR2 as SVGAGI (reference sequence). Trimming took off 2 bases at V and 3 bases at J, with 5 bases between the two ends.

The chain uses TRBV7-2 and TRBJ2-3; D might be TRBD1 (6 bases). This CDR3 contains 16 residues. Germline CDR1 reads SGHTA; CDR2 reads FQGNSA. Deletions cut 5 bases from V and 0 bases from J, with 15 bases between. The CDR3 spells CASSLRQGSSTDTQYF. In DNA, the CDR3 is TGTGCCAGCAGCCTACGCCAGGGGTCTAGCACAGATACGCAGTATTTT.

J is TRBJ2-5 and V is TRBV20-1, with TRBD1 identical over 8 bases. This CDR3 comprises 13 residues. CDR1 DFQATT and CDR2 SNEGSKA come from the germline V gene (reference sequence). V lost 1 base to trimming and J lost 7 bases; unmatched junction nucleotides: 5. The chain's CDR3 is CSARGQGYGTQYF. The DNA of the CDR3 is TGCAGTGCTAGAGGACAGGGGTATGGGACCCAGTACTTC.

The chain links TRBV6-5 to TRBJ1-6; D gene ambiguous. Germline-derived CDR1 and CDR2 are MNHEY and SVGAGI. Trimming shortened V by 2 bases and J by 10 bases, and 21 bases separated the two germline ends. This CDR3 is 17 amino acids long. The DNA for the CDR3 is TGTGCCAGCAGTTACGTACAGCCGGGTCGCCAAACCTCACCCCTCCACTTT. Its protein product is CASSYVQPGRQTSPLHF.

V and J are TRBV5-1 and TRBJ1-6, with 7 positions matching TRBD1. Germline CDR1 is SGHRS and CDR2 is YFSETQ. This CDR3 comprises 15 residues. The V gene end was trimmed by 2 bases and the J gene end by 4 bases; junction bases not matched to a gene: 3. The CDR3 loop is CASSFTGAYNSPLHF. CDR3 DNA sequence: TGCGCCAGCAGCTTCACAGGGGCATATAATTCACCCCTCCACTTT.

The V call is TRBV27, the J call TRBJ1-1; D remains ambiguous. Germline V gene data show CDR1 as MNHEY and CDR2 as SMNVEV (reference sequence). CDR3 length equals 15 residues. Trimming cost V 5 bases and J 5 bases, with 18 bases left between them. The CDR3 region has the DNA TGTGCCAGCAGTACGTTCGGGGAGGAGGGAACTGAAGCTTTCTTT. It is translated as CASSTFGEEGTEAFF.

The chain combines TRBV30 with TRBJ1-2; D might be TRBD1 (6 bases). Per germline, CDR1 GTSNPN and CDR2 SVGIG (reference sequence). CDR3 length: 14 amino acids. The ends were cut back, 2 bases at V and 13 bases at J, with 23 bases in the middle. CDR3 region: CAWSSVGQLYPLTF. CDR3 nucleotides: TGTGCCTGGAGTAGCGTGGGACAACTCTACCCTCTCACCTTC.

The chain couples TRBV27 to TRBJ1-5; D ambiguous. CDR1 is MNHEY and CDR2 is SMNVEV in the germline V gene (reference sequence). CDR3 length: 12 residues. The V end was cut by 5 bases, the J end by 9 bases, with 11 bases between. The CDR3 here is CASSPPGRPQHF. In DNA form, the CDR3 reads TGTGCCAGCAGTCCGCCAGGACGGCCCCAGCATTTT.